This T cell receptor (beta chain) was documented in a study of Graves' ophthalmopathy and Graves' hyperthyroidism. This clonotype was seen at least ten times. Trimming left V 5 bases short and J 7 bases short, with 9 bases between. The CDR3 extends over 12 amino acids. From germline, CDR1 is SNHLY and CDR2 FYNNEI. Amplifying from RNA transcripts, the study obtained TCR beta CDR3 regions. RT-PCR with HTBI primers came first, then second-round multiplex PCR. TCRdb redid the calling of the multiplex PCR reads with MiXCR, one entry per CDR3 protein. The repertoire holds approximately 380,000 distinct CDR3 sequences, with over 20% as singletons.

V usage is TRBV2 and J usage is TRBJ1-5; unclear D gene. This sequence was found in a woman younger than 35 with stable Graves' hyperthyroidism. Sequencing was performed on peripheral blood. The CDR3 is CASSPPEQPQHF. The CDR3 DNA is TGTGCCAGCAGTCCGCCTGAACAGCCCCAGCATTTT.